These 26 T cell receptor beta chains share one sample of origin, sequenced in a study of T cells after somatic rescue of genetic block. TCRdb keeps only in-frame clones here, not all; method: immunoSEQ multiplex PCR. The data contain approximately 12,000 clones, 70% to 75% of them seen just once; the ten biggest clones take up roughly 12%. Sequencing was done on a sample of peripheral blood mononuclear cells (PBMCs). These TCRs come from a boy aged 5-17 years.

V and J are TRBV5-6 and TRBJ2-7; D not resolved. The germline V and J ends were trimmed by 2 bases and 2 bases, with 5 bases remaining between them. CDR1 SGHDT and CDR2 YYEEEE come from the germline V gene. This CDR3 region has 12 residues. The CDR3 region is CASSFWAYEQYF. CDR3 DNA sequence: TGTGCCAGCAGCTTCTGGGCCTACGAGCAGTACTTC.

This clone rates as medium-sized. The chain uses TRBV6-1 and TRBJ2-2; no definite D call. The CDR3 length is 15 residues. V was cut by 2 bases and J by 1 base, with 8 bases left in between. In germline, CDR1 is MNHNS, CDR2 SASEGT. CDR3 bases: TGTGCCAGCAGTGAATCCGTTCTGAACACCGGGGAGCTGTTTTTT. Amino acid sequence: CASSESVLNTGELFF.

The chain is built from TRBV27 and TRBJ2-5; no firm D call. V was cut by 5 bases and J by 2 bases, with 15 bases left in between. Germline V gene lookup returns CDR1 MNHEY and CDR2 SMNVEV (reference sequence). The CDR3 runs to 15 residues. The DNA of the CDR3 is TGTGCCAGCAGTGGAAGATCAACATTTCAAGAGACCCAGTACTTC. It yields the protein CASSGRSTFQETQYF.

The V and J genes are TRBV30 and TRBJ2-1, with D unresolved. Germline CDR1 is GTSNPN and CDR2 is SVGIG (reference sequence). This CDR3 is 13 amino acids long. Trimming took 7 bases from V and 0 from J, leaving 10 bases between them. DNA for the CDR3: TGTGCCTACACAGTGGGCTCCTACAATGAGCAGTTCTTC. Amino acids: CAYTVGSYNEQFF.

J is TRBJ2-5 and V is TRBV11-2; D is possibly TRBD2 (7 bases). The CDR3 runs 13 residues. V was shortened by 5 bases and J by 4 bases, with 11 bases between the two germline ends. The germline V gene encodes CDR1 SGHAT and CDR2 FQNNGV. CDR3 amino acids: CASSLGGAETQYF. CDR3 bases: TGTGCCAGCAGCCTAGGGGGGGCAGAGACCCAGTACTTC.

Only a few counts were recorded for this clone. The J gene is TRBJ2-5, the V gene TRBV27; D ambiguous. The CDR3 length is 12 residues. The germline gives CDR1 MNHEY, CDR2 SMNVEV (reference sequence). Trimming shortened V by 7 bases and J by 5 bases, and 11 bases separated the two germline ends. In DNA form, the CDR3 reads TGTGCCAGCAAGCCCCGGTGGGAGACCCAGTACTTC. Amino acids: CASKPRWETQYF.

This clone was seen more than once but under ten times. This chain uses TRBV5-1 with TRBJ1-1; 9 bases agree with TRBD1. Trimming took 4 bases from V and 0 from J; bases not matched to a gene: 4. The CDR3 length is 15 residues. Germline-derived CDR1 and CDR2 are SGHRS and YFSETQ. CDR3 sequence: CASSVGQGLNTEAFF. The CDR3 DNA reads TGCGCCAGCAGCGTGGGACAGGGTTTGAACACTGAAGCTTTCTTT.

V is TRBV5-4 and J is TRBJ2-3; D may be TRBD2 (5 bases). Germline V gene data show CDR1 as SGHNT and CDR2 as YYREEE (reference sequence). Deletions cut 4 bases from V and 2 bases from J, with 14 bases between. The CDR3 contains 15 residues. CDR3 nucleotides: TGTGCCAGCAGCCCACGGGGTGGACTCACAGATACGCAGTATTTT. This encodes CASSPRGGLTDTQYF.

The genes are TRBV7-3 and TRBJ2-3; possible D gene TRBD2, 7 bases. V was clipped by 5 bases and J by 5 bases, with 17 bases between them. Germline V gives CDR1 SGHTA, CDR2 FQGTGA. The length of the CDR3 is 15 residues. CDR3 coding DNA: TGTGCCAGCAGCCCCTATTGGGGGGGCCAAGATACGCAGTATTTT. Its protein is CASSPYWGGQDTQYF.

The CDR3 DNA reads as TGTGCCAGCAGCTCCCTAACGGACAGGCTCACCGGGGAGCTGTTTTTT. Translated: CASSSLTDRLTGELFF. This chain uses TRBV7-9 with TRBJ2-2; 7 bases agree with TRBD1. V shed 4 bases and J 4 bases; nucleotides not matched to a gene: 9. CDR1 and CDR2 (germline): SEHNR, FQNEAQ (reference sequence). CDR3 size: 16 residues. Supplemented by reference TRBV7-9 and TRBJ2-2, the full variable domain reads DTGVSQNPRHKITKRGQNVTFRCDPISEHNRLYWYRQTLGQGPEFLTYFQNEAQLEKSRLLSDRFSAERPKGSFSTLEIQRTEQGDSAMYLCASSSLTDRLTGELFFGEGSRLTVL.

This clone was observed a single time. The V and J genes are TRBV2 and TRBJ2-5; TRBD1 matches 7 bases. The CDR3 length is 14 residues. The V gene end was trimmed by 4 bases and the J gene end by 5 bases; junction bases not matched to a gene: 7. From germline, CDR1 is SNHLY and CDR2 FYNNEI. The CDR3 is CASSGQGLKETQYF. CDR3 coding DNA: TGTGCCAGCAGTGGACAGGGCCTGAAGGAGACCCAGTACTTC.

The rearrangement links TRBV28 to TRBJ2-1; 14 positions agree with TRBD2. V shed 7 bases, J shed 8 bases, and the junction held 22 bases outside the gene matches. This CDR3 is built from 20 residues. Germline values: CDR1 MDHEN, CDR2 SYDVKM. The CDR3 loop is CASTHPTSGRARYRPDEQFF. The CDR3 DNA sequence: TGTGCCAGCACCCATCCGACTAGCGGGAGGGCCCGGTACCGACCGGATGAGCAGTTCTTC.

The CDR3 bases are TGTGCCAGTAGTATGATCGGGGACATTCAGTACTTC. Its protein is CASSMIGDIQYF. This chain connects TRBV19 to TRBJ2-4, with D possibly being TRBD2 (5 bases). Trimming pared 3 bases from V and 8 bases from J, leaving 8 bases between. Germline V gene lookup returns CDR1 LNHDA and CDR2 SQIVND (reference sequence). The CDR3 spans 12 residues.

The DNA of the CDR3 is TGTGCCAGCAGGCCGGGACAGGGCTCTTACGAGCAGTACTTC. Its protein product is CASRPGQGSYEQYF. The chain carries TRBV6-5 and TRBJ2-7; 9 bases match TRBD1. This CDR3 spans 14 amino acids. Germline V gene data show CDR1 as MNHEY and CDR2 as SVGAGI. Unmatched junction bases numbered 7, after V lost 6 bases and J lost 4 bases.

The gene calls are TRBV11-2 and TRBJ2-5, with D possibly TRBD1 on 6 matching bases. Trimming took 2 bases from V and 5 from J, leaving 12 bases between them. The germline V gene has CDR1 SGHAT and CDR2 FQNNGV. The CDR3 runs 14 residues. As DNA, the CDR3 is TGTGCCAGCAGCTTATCATCAGGGGCGGAGACCCAGTACTTC. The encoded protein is CASSLSSGAETQYF.

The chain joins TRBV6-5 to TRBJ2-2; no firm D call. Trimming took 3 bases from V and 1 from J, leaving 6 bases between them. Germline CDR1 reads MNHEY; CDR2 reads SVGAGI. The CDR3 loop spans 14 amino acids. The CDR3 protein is CASSYGVNTGELFF. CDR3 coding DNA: TGTGCCAGCAGTTATGGGGTGAACACCGGGGAGCTGTTTTTT.

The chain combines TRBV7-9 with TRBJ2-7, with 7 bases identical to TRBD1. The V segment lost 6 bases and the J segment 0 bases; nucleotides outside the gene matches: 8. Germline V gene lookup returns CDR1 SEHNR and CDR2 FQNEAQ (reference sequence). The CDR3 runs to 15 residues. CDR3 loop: CASRLTEGASYEQYF. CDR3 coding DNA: TGTGCCAGCAGGCTCACCGAGGGGGCCTCCTACGAGCAGTACTTC. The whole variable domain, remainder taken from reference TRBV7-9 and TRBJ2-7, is DTGVSQNPRHKITKRGQNVTFRCDPISEHNRLYWYRQTLGQGPEFLTYFQNEAQLEKSRLLSDRFSAERPKGSFSTLEIQRTEQGDSAMYLCASRLTEGASYEQYFGPGTRLTVT.

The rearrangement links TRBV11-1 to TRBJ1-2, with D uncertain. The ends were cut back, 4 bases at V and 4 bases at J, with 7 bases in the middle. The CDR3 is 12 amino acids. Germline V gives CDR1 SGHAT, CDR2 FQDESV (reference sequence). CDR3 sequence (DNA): TGTGCCAGCAGCTCGGCCCTCTATGGCTACACCTTC. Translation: CASSSALYGYTF.

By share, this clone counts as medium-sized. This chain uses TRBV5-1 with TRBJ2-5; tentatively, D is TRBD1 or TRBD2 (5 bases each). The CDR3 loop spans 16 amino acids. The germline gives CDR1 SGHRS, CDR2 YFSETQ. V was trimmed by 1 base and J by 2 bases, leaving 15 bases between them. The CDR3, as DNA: TGCGCCAGCAGCTTGTACCCGGGACCGCCGCAAGAGACCCAGTACTTC. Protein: CASSLYPGPPQETQYF.

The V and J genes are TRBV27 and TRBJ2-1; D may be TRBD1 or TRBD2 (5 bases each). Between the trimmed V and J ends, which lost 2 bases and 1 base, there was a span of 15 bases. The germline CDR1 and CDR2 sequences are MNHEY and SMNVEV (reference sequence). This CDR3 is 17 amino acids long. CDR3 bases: TGTGCCAGCAGTTTAAAGGGGTCGTGGAGGTCCTACAATGAGCAGTTCTTC. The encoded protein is CASSLKGSWRSYNEQFF.

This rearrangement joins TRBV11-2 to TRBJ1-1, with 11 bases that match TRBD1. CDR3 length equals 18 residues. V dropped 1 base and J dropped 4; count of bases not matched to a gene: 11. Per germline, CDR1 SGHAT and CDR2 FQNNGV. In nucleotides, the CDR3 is TGTGCCAGCAGCTTAGTGGACAGGGGGCCTGAAGGCGGCACTGAAGCTTTCTTT. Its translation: CASSLVDRGPEGGTEAFF. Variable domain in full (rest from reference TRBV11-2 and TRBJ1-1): EAGVAQSPRYKIIEKRQSVAFWCNPISGHATLYWYQQILGQGPKLLIQFQNNGVVDDSQLPKDRFSAERLKGVDSTLKIQPAKLEDSAVYLCASSLVDRGPEGGTEAFFGQGTRLTVV.

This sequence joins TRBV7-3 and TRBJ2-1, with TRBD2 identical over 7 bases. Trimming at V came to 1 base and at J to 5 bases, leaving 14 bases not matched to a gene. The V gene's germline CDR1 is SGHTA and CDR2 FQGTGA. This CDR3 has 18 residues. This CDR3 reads CASSLRPVRAGWDNEQFF. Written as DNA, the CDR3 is TGTGCCAGCAGCTTAAGGCCGGTGAGAGCGGGGTGGGACAATGAGCAGTTCTTC. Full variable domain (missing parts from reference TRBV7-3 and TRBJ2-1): GAGVSQTPSNKVTEKGKYVELRCDPISGHTALYWYRQSLGQGPEFLIYFQGTGAADDSGLPNDRFFAVRPEGSVSTLKIQRTERGDSAVYLCASSLRPVRAGWDNEQFFGPGTRLTVL.

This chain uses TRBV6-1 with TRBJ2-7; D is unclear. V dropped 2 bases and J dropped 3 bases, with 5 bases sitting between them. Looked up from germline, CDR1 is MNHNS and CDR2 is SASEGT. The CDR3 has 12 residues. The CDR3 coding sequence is TGTGCCAGCAGTGAATGGTACTACGAGCAGTACTTC. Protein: CASSEWYYEQYF.

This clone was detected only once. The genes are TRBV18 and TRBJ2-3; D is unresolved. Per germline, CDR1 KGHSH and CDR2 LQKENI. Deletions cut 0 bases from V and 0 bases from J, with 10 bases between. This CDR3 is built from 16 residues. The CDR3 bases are TGTGCCAGCTCACCACCGGCCACCTCTAGCACAGATACGCAGTATTTT. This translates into CASSPPATSSTDTQYF.

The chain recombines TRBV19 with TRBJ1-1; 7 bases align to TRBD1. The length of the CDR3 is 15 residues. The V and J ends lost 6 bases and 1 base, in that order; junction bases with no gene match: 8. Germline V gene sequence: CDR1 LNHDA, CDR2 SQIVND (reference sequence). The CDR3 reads CASSPPDRSNTEAFF. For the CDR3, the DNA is TGTGCCAGTAGCCCCCCGGACAGGTCGAACACTGAAGCTTTCTTT.

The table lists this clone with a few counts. As DNA, the CDR3 is TGTGCCAGCAGTCCCGCGGACAGGAGGAATTCACCCCTCCACTTT. Translation gives CASSPADRRNSPLHF. The rearrangement links TRBV28 to TRBJ1-6; 7 nucleotides align to TRBD1. The length of the CDR3 is 15 residues. The J segment lost 7 bases and the V segment lost 5 bases, leaving 8 bases of the junction unmatched. Germline V lookup: CDR1 MDHEN, CDR2 SYDVKM.